These T cell receptor beta chains were read from a single sample in a study of a mutant IDH1 vaccine in newly diagnosed glioma. Only in-frame clones appear in the TCRdb table, and some are missing; sequencing was by immunoSEQ multiplex PCR. The sample gives 70,000 or so clones, 80% to 90% of which show up once; 4.6% is in the top ten. Sequenced here: peripheral blood mononuclear cells (PBMCs), sampled from a glioma patient treated with radiotherapy, temozolomide or both. Source of these receptors: a woman aged 18 to 35 with glioma. Some clones in this sample may be carry-over from other donors' samples. CDR3s include the opening cysteine and the closing phenylalanine or tryptophan. Fields, in order: clone size, D gene, V gene, J gene, CDR3 DNA, CDR3 protein. The D gene is left open where the match is weak. Expanded clones are given a class, and other clones once, few, many or no size at all.

NA,TRBD2,TRBV9,TRBJ2-5,TGTGCCAGCAGCGCGAGCCCTAGCGGGAGATTCGAGACCCAGTACTTC,CASSASPSGRFETQYF
NA,NA,TRBV4-3,TRBJ2-3,TGCGCCAGCAGCCAAGAATTCGGAGGGGGGACAGATACGCAGTATTTT,CASSQEFGGGTDTQYF
NA,TRBD1,TRBV14,TRBJ1-5,TGTGCCAGCAGCCAAGGGGGGGACAGCCGGAGACATCAGCCCCAGCATTTT,CASSQGGDSRRHQPQHF
NA,TRBD2,TRBV6-1,TRBJ2-7,TGTGCCCAGAGCGGGGGTCTGTCCTACGAGCAGTACTTC,CAQSGGLSYEQYF
NA,NA,TRBV5-6,TRBJ2-7,TGTGCCAGCAGGGACTTGGCTGGCTCCTACGAGCAGTACTTC,CASRDLAGSYEQYF
NA,NA,TRBV18,TRBJ2-3,TGTGCCAGCTCACCAAGCACAGATACGCAGTATTTT,CASSPSTDTQYF
NA,NA,TRBV5-1,TRBJ1-4,TGCGCCAGCAGCTTGGCAGCAACTAATGAAAAACTGTTTTTT,CASSLAATNEKLFF
once,TRBD1,TRBV2,TRBJ1-1,TGTGCCAGCTCCGCCCTGGGACAGGGGGCCTCTGAAGCTTTCTTT,CASSALGQGASEAFF
NA,TRBD2,TRBV10-1,TRBJ2-7,TGCGCCAGCAGTGTATCGAGCGGGAAGGAGGACGAGCAGTACTTC,CASSVSSGKEDEQYF
NA,NA,TRBV5-1,TRBJ2-7,TGCGCCAGCAAAAGTCCAGGGTCAACCTACGAGCAGTACTTC,CASKSPGSTYEQYF
NA,NA,TRBV6-5,TRBJ2-7,TGTGCCAGCAGTTACTCGAGTGGGGACCCCTACGAGCAGTACTTC,CASSYSSGDPYEQYF
NA,TRBD1,TRBV7-9,TRBJ1-1,TGTGCCAGCAGCTTATTTGGGACAGAGGGACCGGGCACTGAAGCTTTCTTT,CASSLFGTEGPGTEAFF
NA,NA,TRBV6-5,TRBJ1-1,TGTGCCAGCAGTTACTGGGAGGGTTTGAACACTGAAGCTTTCTTT,CASSYWEGLNTEAFF
once,TRBD1,TRBV2,TRBJ2-2,TGTGCCATTCCCCGGACAGGGAACACCGGGGAGCTGCTTTTT,CAIPRTGNTGELLF
NA,NA,TRBV7-9,TRBJ1-1,TGTGCCAGCAGCTTTGTCCAGGGGAATGCTGAAGCTTTCTTT,CASSFVQGNAEAFF
once,NA,TRBV6-1,TRBJ2-7,TGTGCCAGCAGTGAAGGAGTGACAAACTCCTACGAGCAGTACTTC,CASSEGVTNSYEQYF
NA,TRBD2,TRBV6-6,TRBJ2-2,TGTGCCAGCAGTTCCAGACTAGCGGGCACCGGGGAGCTGTTTTTT,CASSSRLAGTGELFF
NA,NA,TRBV6-6,TRBJ1-1,TGTGCCAGCAGTTACGGGGGGGGAGCTTTCTTT,CASSYGGGAFF
NA,NA,TRBV7-2,TRBJ1-3,TGTGCCAGCAGCTTAGTGCACGGAAACACCATATATTTT,CASSLVHGNTIYF
NA,NA,TRBV13,TRBJ2-4,TGTGCCAGCAGCTTAAGGGGCATACTAGCCAAAAACATTCAGTACTTC,CASSLRGILAKNIQYF
NA,NA,TRBV27,TRBJ2-7,TGTGCCAGCTCCGCAGGCCCGGGTGTGGAGCAGTACTTC,CASSAGPGVEQYF
once,NA,TRBV7-9,TRBJ2-3,TGTGCCAGCAGTTTCGAGGATACGCAGTATTTT,CASSFEDTQYF
NA,NA,TRBV30,TRBJ2-3,TGTGCCTGGGCCGGAACCGGGCAGTATTTT,CAWAGTGQYF
NA,TRBD2,TRBV6-5,TRBJ2-1,TGTGCCAGCAGCCCCGGGACTAGTCTCTACAATGAGCAGTTCTTC,CASSPGTSLYNEQFF
NA,NA,TRBV7-9,TRBJ2-7,TGTGCCAGCAGCGCCCGGGATCTAAGCTCCTACGAGCAGTACTTC,CASSARDLSSYEQYF
once,NA,TRBV6-6,TRBJ1-2,TGTGCCAGCAGTCCCGGGACCCCAAATCACTATGGCTACACCTTC,CASSPGTPNHYGYTF
NA,TRBD1,TRBV10-3,TRBJ1-2,TGTGCCATCAATCGGGACAGGGTGGATGGCTACACCTTC,CAINRDRVDGYTF
NA,NA,TRBV6-5,TRBJ1-2,TGTGCCAGCAGTTACGGGGGGAACTATGGCTACACCTTC,CASSYGGNYGYTF
few,TRBD1,TRBV5-1,TRBJ1-1,TGCGCCAGCAGCCCAGGGACAGCGAACACTGAAGCTTTCTTT,CASSPGTANTEAFF
NA,TRBD1,TRBV27,TRBJ1-1,TGTGCCAGCAGTTTGGGATGGAGGACAGGGGGCATGAACACTGAAGCTTTCTTT,CASSLGWRTGGMNTEAFF